Only a few counts were recorded for the clone carrying this T cell receptor (beta chain). These data originate in a study of blood T cells in healthy people across ages. A sample-barcoded 5' primer and a J-beta primer mix were used in a second PCR of about 6 to 11 cycles. One entry per CDR3 protein results from TCRdb running MiXCR on the 5' RACE reads. Here the sample spans around 790,000 distinct CDR3 sequences, under 55% being singletons. This CDR3 region has 17 residues. V lost 5 bases, J lost 5 bases, and 14 bases stayed unmatched. Germline lookup yields CDR1 SGHTA and CDR2 FQGNSA. The specimen was blood. V usage is TRBV7-2 and J usage is TRBJ2-1; 8 bases agree with TRBD2. The source of this sequence is a man aged 60 to 69 in good health. The CDR3 DNA is TGTGCCAGCAGCGAAGGCCTAGCGGGCGGTTTGCACAATGAGCAGTTCTTC. Translated: CASSEGLAGGLHNEQFF.